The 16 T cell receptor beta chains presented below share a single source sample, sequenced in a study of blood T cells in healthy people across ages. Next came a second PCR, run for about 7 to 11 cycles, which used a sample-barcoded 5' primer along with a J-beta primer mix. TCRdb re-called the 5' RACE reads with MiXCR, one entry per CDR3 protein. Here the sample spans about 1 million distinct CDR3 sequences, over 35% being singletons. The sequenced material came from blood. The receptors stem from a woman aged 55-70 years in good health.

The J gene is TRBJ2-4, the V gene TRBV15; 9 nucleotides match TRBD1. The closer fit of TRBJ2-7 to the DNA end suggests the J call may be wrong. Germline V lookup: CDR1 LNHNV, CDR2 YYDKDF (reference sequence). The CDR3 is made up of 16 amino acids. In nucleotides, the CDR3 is TGTGCCACCAGCACTGGACAGGGGTTAGTCGCCTACGAGCAGTACTTC. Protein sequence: CATSTGQGLVAYEQYF.

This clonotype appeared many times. Written as DNA, the CDR3 is TGTGCCAGCAGCTTAGCGGGACTAGCGGGCTACGAGCAGTACTTC. The encoded protein is CASSLAGLAGYEQYF. The rearrangement uses TRBV7-9 and TRBJ2-7, with TRBD2 matching 12 bases. Germline V gives CDR1 SEHNR, CDR2 FQNEAQ (reference sequence). V lost 0 bases to trimming and J lost 3 bases; unmatched junction nucleotides: 0. This CDR3 spans 15 amino acids. The full variable domain, rest sourced from reference TRBV7-9 and TRBJ2-7, is DTGVSQNPRHKITKRGQNVTFRCDPISEHNRLYWYRQTLGQGPEFLTYFQNEAQLEKSRLLSDRFSAERPKGSFSTLEIQRTEQGDSAMYLCASSLAGLAGYEQYFGPGTRLTVT.

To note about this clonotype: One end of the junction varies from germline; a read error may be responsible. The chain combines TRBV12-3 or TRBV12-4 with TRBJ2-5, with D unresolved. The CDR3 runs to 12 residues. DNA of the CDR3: TGTGCCAGTAGATTCGGAGAAGAGATCCAGTACTTC. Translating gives CASRFGEEIQYF.

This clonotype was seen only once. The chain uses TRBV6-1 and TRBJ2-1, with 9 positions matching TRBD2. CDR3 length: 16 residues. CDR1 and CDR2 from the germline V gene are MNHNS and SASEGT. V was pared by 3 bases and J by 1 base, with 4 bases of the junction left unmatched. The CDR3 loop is CASSDLAGPSYNEQFF. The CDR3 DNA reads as TGTGCCAGCAGTGACCTAGCGGGACCATCCTACAATGAGCAGTTCTTC.

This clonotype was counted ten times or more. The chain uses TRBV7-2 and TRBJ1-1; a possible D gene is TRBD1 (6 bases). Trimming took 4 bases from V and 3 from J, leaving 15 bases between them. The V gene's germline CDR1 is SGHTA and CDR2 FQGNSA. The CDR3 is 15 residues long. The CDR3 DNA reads TGTGCCAGCAGCTCCCGCTGGGACACCCACACTGAAGCTTTCTTT. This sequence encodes CASSSRWDTHTEAFF.

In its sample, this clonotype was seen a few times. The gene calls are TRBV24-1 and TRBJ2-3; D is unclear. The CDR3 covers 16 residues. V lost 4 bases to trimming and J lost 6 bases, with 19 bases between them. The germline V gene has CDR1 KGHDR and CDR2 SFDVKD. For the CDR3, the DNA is TGTGCCACCAGTGACCACGGGTCTCCCCTAGAGGATACGCAGTATTTT. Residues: CATSDHGSPLEDTQYF.

CDR3 in amino acids: CASSYDFSEYNEQYF. The CDR3 bases are TGTGCCAGCAGTTACGACTTCTCGGAGTACAATGAGCAGTACTTC. This rearrangement joins TRBV6-5 to TRBJ2-1; unclear D gene. The DNA end lines up better with TRBJ2-7; the J call may be wrong. Per the germline V gene, CDR1 is MNHEY and CDR2 is SVGAGI. The CDR3 totals 15 residues.

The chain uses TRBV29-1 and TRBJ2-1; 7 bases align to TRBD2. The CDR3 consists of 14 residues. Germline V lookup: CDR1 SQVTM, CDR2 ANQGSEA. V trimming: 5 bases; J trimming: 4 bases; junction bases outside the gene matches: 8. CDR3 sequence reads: CSVWGGRGYNEQFF. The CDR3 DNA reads TGCAGCGTTTGGGGCGGGAGAGGGTACAATGAGCAGTTCTTC.

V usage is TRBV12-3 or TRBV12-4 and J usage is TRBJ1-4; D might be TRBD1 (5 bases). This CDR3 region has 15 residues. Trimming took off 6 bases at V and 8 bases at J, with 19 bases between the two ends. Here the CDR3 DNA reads TGTGCCAGCAGATACCATGGGGACGAGAAGGAAAAACTGTTTTTT. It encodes CASRYHGDEKEKLFF.

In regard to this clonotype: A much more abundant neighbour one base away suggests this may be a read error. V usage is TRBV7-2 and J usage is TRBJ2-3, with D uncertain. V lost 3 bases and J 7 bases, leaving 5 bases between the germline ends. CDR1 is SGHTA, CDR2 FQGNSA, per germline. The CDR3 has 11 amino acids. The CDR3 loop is CASSFIYTQYF. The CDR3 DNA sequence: TGTGCCAGCAGCTTCATATATACGCAGTATTTT.

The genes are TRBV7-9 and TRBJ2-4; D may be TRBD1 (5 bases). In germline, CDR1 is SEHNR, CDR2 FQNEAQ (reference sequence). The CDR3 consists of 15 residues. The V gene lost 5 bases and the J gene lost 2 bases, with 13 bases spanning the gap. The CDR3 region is CASSLRQGSKNIQYF. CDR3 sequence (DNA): TGTGCCAGCAGCCTCCGCCAGGGATCCAAAAACATTCAGTACTTC. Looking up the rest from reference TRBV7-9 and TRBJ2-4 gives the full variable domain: DTGVSQNPRHKITKRGQNVTFRCDPISEHNRLYWYRQTLGQGPEFLTYFQNEAQLEKSRLLSDRFSAERPKGSFSTLEIQRTEQGDSAMYLCASSLRQGSKNIQYFGAGTRLSVL.

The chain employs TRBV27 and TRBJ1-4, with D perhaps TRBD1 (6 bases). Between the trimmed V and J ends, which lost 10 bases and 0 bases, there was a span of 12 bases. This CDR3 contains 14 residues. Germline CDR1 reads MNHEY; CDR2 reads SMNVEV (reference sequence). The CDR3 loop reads CATSRGPTNEKLFF. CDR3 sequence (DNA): TGTGCCACCTCCAGGGGACCAACTAATGAAAAACTGTTTTTT.

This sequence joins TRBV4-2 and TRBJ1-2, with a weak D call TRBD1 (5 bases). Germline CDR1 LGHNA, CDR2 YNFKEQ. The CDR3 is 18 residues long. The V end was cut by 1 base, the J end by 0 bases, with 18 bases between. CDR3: CASSQVRGPSPSNYGYTF. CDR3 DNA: TGTGCCAGCAGCCAAGTGAGGGGCCCATCTCCTTCTAACTATGGCTACACCTTC.

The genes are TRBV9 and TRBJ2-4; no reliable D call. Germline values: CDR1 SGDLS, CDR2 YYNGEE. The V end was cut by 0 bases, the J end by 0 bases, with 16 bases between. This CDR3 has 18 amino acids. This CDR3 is CASSVGQSNVSAKNIQYF. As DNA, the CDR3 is TGTGCCAGCAGCGTAGGGCAGTCAAATGTGTCAGCCAAAAACATTCAGTACTTC.

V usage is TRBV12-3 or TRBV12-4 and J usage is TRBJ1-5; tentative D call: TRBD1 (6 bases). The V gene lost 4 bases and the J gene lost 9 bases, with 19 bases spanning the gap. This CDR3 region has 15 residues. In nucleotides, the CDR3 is TGTGCCAGCAGTTCCCTAGGGGGGACGCAGGGGCCCCAGCATTTT. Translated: CASSSLGGTQGPQHF.

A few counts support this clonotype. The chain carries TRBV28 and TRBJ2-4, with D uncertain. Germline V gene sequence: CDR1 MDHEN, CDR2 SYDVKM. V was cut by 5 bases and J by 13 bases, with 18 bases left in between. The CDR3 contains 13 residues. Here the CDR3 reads CASSPPGRAEQYF. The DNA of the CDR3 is TGTGCCAGCAGTCCCCCTGGACGGGCAGAGCAGTACTTC.